The entry below describes one T cell receptor (beta chain). There is no known antigen for this receptor. No qualities accompany the bases; no much larger clone lies one base away. V gives up 5 bases and J gives up 3 bases, and the segment between their germline ends measures 11 bases. From a lookup of the germline V gene (reference sequence), CDR1 and CDR2 are MNHEY and SMNVEV. Inclusive of the bounding cysteine and phenylalanine, the CDR3 is 14 residues long. Here the CDR3 DNA is all that survives: 42 bases in frame from base 1. This specimen comes from a study of blood T cell repertoires in COVID-19 (dated by TCRdb to between 2020 and 2021). For context, the study as a whole: Samples covering the acute and convalescent phases of COVID-19 were provided by collaborators in the United States, Italy and Spain. The material from the prospective study consisted of cDNA or gDNA derived from T cells, B-cell-depleted T cells, or PBMCs. Deeply sampled blood TCRbeta repertoires from subjects exposed to, actively infected with, or recovered from COVID-19 were included in the dataset. The repertoires were made available in a free public database intended to serve as a resource for research on the immune response to SARS-CoV-2. Samples were obtained from the ongoing ImmuneRACE study (first 160 participants) and from 950 to 1,500 subjects provided by 6 global collaborators. Sample metadata almost always included a de-identified subject ID, COVID-19 status, age in years and sex. Where available, HLA class I and class II types were obtained from metadata supplied by the sample provider rather than from assay-based typing.

What the study reported, not specific to this receptor: Clinical and demographic metadata were provided uncurated, with the amount varying by source and participant.

Collaborating institutions collected whole blood in K2EDTA tubes following their own protocols. For TCRbeta analysis, collaborator samples were shipped as frozen whole blood, as isolated PBMCs, or as DNA extracted from either sample type. The immunoSEQ Assay, a bias-controlled multiplex PCR, was used to amplify TCRbeta CDR3 regions from genomic DNA. As for the original processing: Within the assay, amplification of reference gene primers was used to estimate how many nucleated cells each sample contained. Sequence reads were collapsed and filtered to measure the absolute abundance of every unique TCRbeta CDR3 rearrangement. For each sample, productive Simpson clonality was calculated by taking the square root of Simpson's diversity index across productive rearrangements. TCRdb holds this immuneACCESS table with in-frame rearrangements only. Some clones are missing; in checked studies, unresolved V genes explain under half, and the rest has no known cause. V and J calls and clone size are as listed in that table; D and trimming were resolved from the DNA. For this sample there are 31,000 or so clones; more than 70% appear just once. The top ten clonotypes cover 7% to 8.5% of the sample.

Sequenced input: peripheral blood. The sequence derives from a human donor in a cohort sampled during active COVID-19. This receptor chain uses TRBV27 and TRBJ1-5; the best D guess is TRBD1, with 5 bases matching. The DNA sequence is as follows: TGTGCCAGCAGTGGGGGGGGGTTCAATCAGCCCCAGCATTTT. It encodes CASSGGGFNQPQHF.